These 21 T cell receptor beta chains share one sample of origin, sequenced in a study of T cells in Graves' hyperthyroidism and ophthalmopathy. RNA transcripts served as the template for amplifying TCR beta CDR3 regions. First-round RT-PCR targeting the TCR CDR3 was performed with the HTBI primer set. A single record per CDR3 protein comes from TCRdb applying MiXCR to the multiplex PCR reads. The repertoire has 560,000 or so distinct CDR3 sequences, around 20% of them found once; the top ten carry less than 55%. Specimen: blood. Receptor source: a man aged 40-49 years with Graves' ophthalmopathy.

This rearrangement joins TRBV3-1 to TRBJ1-2, with D possibly matching TRBD1 (5 bases). The CDR3 extends over 14 amino acids. The germline V and J ends were trimmed by 2 bases and 0 bases, with 7 bases remaining between them. Germline V gives CDR1 LGHDT, CDR2 YNNKEL (reference sequence). CDR3 region: CASSQQTANYGYTF. CDR3 coding DNA: TGTGCCAGCAGCCAACAGACAGCTAACTATGGCTACACCTTC.

The rearrangement links TRBV4-1 to TRBJ1-5; 9 nucleotides line up with TRBD1. The CDR3 is 17 residues long. Germline values: CDR1 MGHRA, CDR2 YSYEKL. V trimming: 3 bases; J trimming: 4 bases; junction bases outside the gene matches: 10. The CDR3 DNA is TGCGCCAGCAGCCAGGATTCGGGACAGGGTAAAAATCAGCCCCAGCATTTT. This codes for CASSQDSGQGKNQPQHF.

The chain has TRBV7-8 and TRBJ2-2; D uncertain. Between the trimmed V and J ends, which lost 1 base and 2 bases, there was a span of 8 bases. The CDR3 length is 15 residues. Per the germline V gene, CDR1 is SGHVS and CDR2 is FQNEAQ. The CDR3 coding sequence is TGTGCCAGCAGCTTAGAACTCCTAAACACCGGGGAGCTGTTTTTT. As protein: CASSLELLNTGELFF.

This clonotype was observed a handful of times. This chain links TRBV28 with TRBJ2-5; D tentatively reads TRBD1 or TRBD2 (7 bases each). The V gene's germline CDR1 is MDHEN and CDR2 SYDVKM. The CDR3 sequence is 15 residues long. V was clipped by 9 bases and J by 5 bases, with 22 bases between them. CDR3: CASTLETGRVETQYF. CDR3 nucleotide sequence: TGTGCCAGTACCTTGGAGACAGGGAGGGTCGAGACCCAGTACTTC.

This clonotype was observed a handful of times. The chain recombines TRBV20-1 with TRBJ1-4; D possibly corresponds to TRBD1 (5 bases). The CDR3 contains 13 residues. V was trimmed by 3 bases and J by 5 bases, leaving 10 bases between them. CDR1 is DFQATT, CDR2 SNEGSKA, per germline (reference sequence). The CDR3 loop is CSASRGGNEKLFF. The CDR3 DNA is TGCAGTGCTAGCCGGGGGGGGAATGAAAAACTGTTTTTT.

This clonotype has more than one count but fewer than ten. This rearrangement joins TRBV13 to TRBJ2-7, with D perhaps TRBD1 or TRBD2 (5 bases each). The CDR3 is made up of 14 amino acids. Germline V gene sequence: CDR1 PRHDT, CDR2 FYEKMQ (reference sequence). V lost 5 bases and J 5 bases, leaving 16 bases between the germline ends. CDR3 nucleotides: TGTGCCAGCAGCGGAATACTAGGGGTCCACGAGCAGTACTTC. Translated, it gives CASSGILGVHEQYF.

At least ten counts were recorded for this clonotype. V and J are TRBV28 and TRBJ2-7, with 12 bases that match TRBD2. V trimming: 7 bases; J trimming: 5 bases; junction bases outside the gene matches: 9. The V gene's germline CDR1 is MDHEN and CDR2 SYDVKM. This CDR3 spans 15 amino acids. The CDR3 loop reads CASIPWTSGNHEQYF. CDR3 nucleotides: TGTGCCAGCATCCCATGGACTAGCGGGAACCACGAGCAGTACTTC.

The gene calls are TRBV19 and TRBJ1-2; 10 nucleotides line up with TRBD1. CDR1 is LNHDA, CDR2 SQIVND, per germline (reference sequence). The CDR3 sequence is 18 residues long. V shed 7 bases and J 4 bases; nucleotides not matched to a gene: 18. The CDR3 region has the DNA TGTGCCAGTACCACCACCGGTATGGCGGGACAGGGGTTCTATGGCTACACCTTC. The encoded protein is CASTTTGMAGQGFYGYTF. The full variable domain, in which reference TRBV19 and TRBJ1-2 provide the parts outside the CDR3, is DGGITQSPKYLFRKEGQNVTLSCEQNLNHDAMYWYRQDPGQGLRLIYYSQIVNDFQKGDIAEGYSVSREKKESFPLTVTSAQKNPTAFYLCASTTTGMAGQGFYGYTFGSGTRLTVV.

There are a few counts of this clonotype. CDR3 nucleotide sequence: TGTGCCAGCCGTGGACAGGCAAAGCGCGAGCAGTACTTC. It specifies CASRGQAKREQYF. This chain links TRBV2 with TRBJ2-7, with 7 positions matching TRBD1. Germline CDR1 is SNHLY and CDR2 is FYNNEI. V lost 8 bases and J lost 6; bases outside the gene matches: 10. The CDR3 length is 13 residues.

The chain uses TRBV30 and TRBJ2-6; TRBD1 is a possible D gene (5 bases). The V end lost 0 bases, the J end lost 3 bases, and 12 bases lay between the germline ends. The length of the CDR3 is 16 residues. From germline, CDR1 is GTSNPN and CDR2 SVGIG (reference sequence). CDR3 protein: CAWSVPWQGGANVLTF. The CDR3 region has the DNA TGTGCCTGGAGTGTACCGTGGCAGGGTGGGGCCAACGTCCTGACTTTC.

This clonotype has a count of ten or more. The chain is built from TRBV28 and TRBJ2-1, with D possibly being TRBD1 (6 bases). CDR3 size: 19 residues. Per germline, CDR1 MDHEN and CDR2 SYDVKM. V gave up 5 bases and J gave up 0 bases, with 23 bases separating them. The CDR3 is CASSLPPMGAVGSYNEQFF. In nucleotides, the CDR3 is TGTGCCAGCAGTCTCCCCCCCATGGGGGCAGTTGGCTCCTACAATGAGCAGTTCTTC.

This clonotype was recorded at least ten times. The J gene is TRBJ1-6, the V gene TRBV20-1, with D tentatively TRBD1 (6 bases). The V and J ends lost 6 bases and 5 bases respectively, with 20 bases between them. Germline-derived CDR1 and CDR2 are DFQATT and SNEGSKA (reference sequence). There are 16 residues in the CDR3. This chain's CDR3 is CSAPIGGASDNSPLHF. The CDR3, as DNA: TGCAGTGCCCCTATTGGGGGGGCAAGTGATAATTCACCCCTCCACTTT.

This clonotype was recorded a few times. CDR3 sequence (DNA): TGTGCCAGTAGTATTGACGTCGCGTGGGAACAGCCCCAGCATTTT. Protein product: CASSIDVAWEQPQHF. The chain combines TRBV19 with TRBJ1-5; D not certain. CDR3 size: 15 residues. V lost 3 bases and J lost 7, with 16 bases in between. CDR1 and CDR2 from the germline V gene are LNHDA and SQIVND (reference sequence).

This sequence joins TRBV25-1 and TRBJ1-1; 7 bases map to TRBD1. Germline V gives CDR1 MGHDK, CDR2 SYGVNS. This CDR3 has 15 residues. The junction had 9 bases not matched to a gene; V was cut back by 6 bases and J by 2 bases. CDR3 protein: CASRESQGVNTEAFF. The CDR3 DNA follows: TGTGCCAGCAGAGAAAGCCAGGGGGTTAACACTGAAGCTTTCTTT.

V usage is TRBV20-1 and J usage is TRBJ2-3; the match to TRBD2 covers 11 bases. CDR3 length: 15 residues. Trimming cost V 5 bases and J 5 bases; bases outside gene matches: 9. CDR1 and CDR2 (germline): DFQATT, SNEGSKA (reference sequence). The CDR3 nucleotides read TGCAGTGCTCAAATCCTAGCGGGGGGTGGAGATACGCAGTATTTT. It yields the protein CSAQILAGGGDTQYF.

This clonotype showed up many times. This chain links TRBV5-1 with TRBJ2-3; TRBD1 matches at 7 bases. Germline V CDR1 and CDR2: SGHRS, YFSETQ. Unmatched junction bases numbered 3, after V lost 0 bases and J lost 2 bases. The CDR3 runs 15 residues. CDR3 nucleotides: TGCGCCAGCAGCTTGGCCGGACAGGACACAGATACGCAGTATTTT. As protein: CASSLAGQDTDTQYF. The variable domain in full, with the rest retrieved from reference TRBV5-1 and TRBJ2-3, is KAGVTQTPRYLIKTRGQQVTLSCSPISGHRSVSWYQQTPGQGLQFLFEYFSETQRNKGNFPGRFSGRQFSNSRSEMNVSTLELGDSALYLCASSLAGQDTDTQYFGPGTRLTVL.

This sequence joins TRBV20-1 and TRBJ1-2, with TRBD1 identical over 7 bases. Germline V gene lookup returns CDR1 DFQATT and CDR2 SNEGSKA (reference sequence). J lost 6 bases, V lost 0 bases, and 7 bases had no gene match. The CDR3 extends over 14 amino acids. The CDR3 sequence: CSARDSPQGNGYTF. CDR3 sequence (DNA): TGCAGTGCTAGAGATTCGCCACAGGGGAATGGCTACACCTTC.

This clonotype was found many times. The V and J genes are TRBV2 and TRBJ2-2; either TRBD1 or TRBD2 may fit D (5 bases each). V was pared by 4 bases and J by 7 bases, with 16 bases between. Germline V gene sequence: CDR1 SNHLY, CDR2 FYNNEI. The CDR3 covers 15 residues. DNA for the CDR3: TGTGCCAGCAGTGTTTCCGGGACCGCAGTCGGGGAGCTGTTTTTT. Protein product: CASSVSGTAVGELFF.

A word on this clonotype: Since no conserved phenylalanine or tryptophan closes the CDR3, a read error is the likely cause. Because the CDR3's place on the DNA is in doubt, the DNA is left out and the CDR3 is given as listed by TCRdb. The rearrangement links TRBV7-2 to TRBJ2-1; the listed D gene, TRBD1, was not tested against the DNA. The germline V gene has CDR1 SGHTA and CDR2 FQGNSA. The CDR3 spans 10 residues, counting both ends. This chain's CDR3 is CASSLPAGGI.

This chain joins TRBV28 and TRBJ2-1, with TRBD1 matching over 9 bases. CDR3 length equals 14 residues. CDR1 is MDHEN and CDR2 is SYDVKM in the germline V gene. V lost 5 bases and J lost 5; bases outside the gene matches: 4. Written as DNA, the CDR3 is TGTGCCAGCAGTAAATACAGGGGGCACAATGAGCAGTTCTTC. It yields the protein CASSKYRGHNEQFF.

In this sample, this clonotype turned up once. J is TRBJ2-2 and V is TRBV7-8; D is possibly TRBD2 (6 bases). The CDR3 covers 16 residues. Germline V gene lookup returns CDR1 SGHVS and CDR2 FQNEAQ. V was pared by 5 bases and J by 1 base, with 14 bases between. As DNA, the CDR3 is TGTGCCAGCAGCCCAACTAGCCTAAAGAACACCGGGGAGCTGTTTTTT. Protein sequence: CASSPTSLKNTGELFF.